Presented here are 26 T cell receptor beta chains from one specimen sequenced in a study of T cell repertoires in cytomegalovirus infection. TCRdb reanalysed the reads using MiXCR and keeps one entry per CDR3 protein. This table has about 180,000 distinct CDR3 sequences, around 14% appearing once. The sequenced sample consisted of PBMCs. The receptors here all came from a human donor in good health (CMV status not recorded). Some clones in this sample may be carry-over from other donors' samples.

This chain connects TRBV29-1 to TRBJ1-1; a weak D match, TRBD1 (5 bases). Germline V lookup: CDR1 SQVTM, CDR2 ANQGSEA. This CDR3 contains 12 residues. The V end was cut by 7 bases, the J end by 5 bases, with 14 bases between. The CDR3 coding sequence is TGCAGCGGGCAGGGATTTTTAACTGAAGCTTTCTTT. Protein product: CSGQGFLTEAFF. The whole variable domain, remainder taken from reference TRBV29-1 and TRBJ1-1, is SAVISQKPSRDICQRGTSLTIQCQVDSQVTMMFWYRQQPGQSLTLIATANQGSEATYESGFVIDKFPISRPNLTFSTLTVSNMSPEDSSIYLCSGQGFLTEAFFGQGTRLTVV.

This clonotype has a handful of counts. This rearrangement joins TRBV24-1 to TRBJ2-2; 7 nucleotides align to TRBD1. CDR3 length: 16 amino acids. With 3 bases clipped from V and 1 base from J, the junction kept 4 bases outside the gene matches. Germline lookup yields CDR1 KGHDR and CDR2 SFDVKD. The CDR3 DNA sequence: TGTGCCACCAGTGATCCCGGGACAGTGAACACCGGGGAGCTGTTTTTT. Translated, it gives CATSDPGTVNTGELFF.

This clonotype has only a few counts. The chain combines TRBV5-5 with TRBJ1-4; the match to TRBD1 covers 9 bases. The CDR3 is 14 amino acids. Germline CDR1 SGHKS, CDR2 YYEKEE (reference sequence). With 4 bases clipped from V and 11 bases from J, the junction kept 9 bases outside the gene matches. The CDR3 here is CASSPGTGKEKLFF. The CDR3 nucleotides are TGTGCCAGCAGCCCGGGGACAGGGAAGGAGAAACTGTTTTTT.

This clonotype has just a few counts. The chain joins TRBV6-5 to TRBJ1-1, with 9 positions matching TRBD1. The CDR3 is 14 residues long. CDR1 and CDR2 from the germline V gene are MNHEY and SVGAGI. The junction had 6 bases not matched to a gene; V was cut back by 6 bases and J by 4 bases. The CDR3 spells CASRPQGAFTEAFF. Here the CDR3 DNA reads TGTGCCAGCAGGCCACAGGGGGCTTTCACTGAAGCTTTCTTT.

This clonotype was observed many times. This chain uses TRBV6-1 with TRBJ2-2; D remains ambiguous. Trimming pared 7 bases from V and 0 bases from J, leaving 15 bases between. The germline gives CDR1 MNHNS, CDR2 SASEGT. The CDR3 runs 16 residues. CDR3 sequence: CASISRLQANTGELFF. The CDR3 nucleotides read TGTGCCAGCATCTCCCGGCTCCAGGCGAACACCGGGGAGCTGTTTTTT.

This clonotype was recorded a few times. The rearrangement links TRBV28 to TRBJ2-7; 14 nucleotides match TRBD2. Looked up from germline, CDR1 is MDHEN and CDR2 is SYDVKM. J gave up 0 bases and V 3 bases, and 16 bases lay outside the gene matches. This CDR3 has 21 amino acids. The CDR3 DNA follows: TGTGCCAGCAGTTTGTCCACCCCGGGACTAGCGGGAGATCACGGCTCCTACGAGCAGTACTTC. Amino acid sequence: CASSLSTPGLAGDHGSYEQYF.

This clonotype was seen ten or more times. The chain links TRBV20-1 to TRBJ2-3; D is perhaps TRBD2 (6 bases). Trimming removed 3 bases at V and 3 bases at J, with 16 bases between. Looked up from germline, CDR1 is DFQATT and CDR2 is SNEGSKA (reference sequence). The CDR3 consists of 15 residues. The CDR3 loop is CSARSGSSPTDTQYF. The CDR3 DNA reads TGCAGTGCTAGGTCCGGGAGCAGCCCTACAGATACGCAGTATTTT.

The sample holds many counts of this clonotype. V and J are TRBV7-3 and TRBJ2-1; 12 bases align to TRBD2. CDR1 and CDR2 (germline): SGHTA, FQGTGA. V lost 4 bases and J lost 5; bases outside the gene matches: 9. The CDR3 runs to 17 residues. The CDR3 protein is CASSYGLAGTIDNEQFF. In DNA form, the CDR3 reads TGTGCCAGCAGCTACGGACTAGCGGGAACGATAGACAATGAGCAGTTCTTC.

This clonotype was observed a few times. The J gene is TRBJ1-2, the V gene TRBV5-1; perhaps TRBD1 as D (5 bases). The CDR3 runs 14 residues. Germline lookup yields CDR1 SGHRS and CDR2 YFSETQ. Trimming pared 0 bases from V and 2 bases from J, leaving 8 bases between. The CDR3 DNA is TGCGCCAGCAGCTTGGATGAGGGGAACTATGGCTACACCTTC. Its protein is CASSLDEGNYGYTF.

This clonotype was counted at least ten times. The chain uses TRBV29-1 and TRBJ2-3; 10 bases align to TRBD1. Germline trimming cut 5 bases from V and 0 bases from J; bases unmatched to any gene: 8. This CDR3 region has 16 residues. The germline V gene encodes CDR1 SQVTM and CDR2 ANQGSEA. The CDR3 loop is CSVKGTGEGSTDTQYF. The DNA for the CDR3 is TGCAGCGTTAAGGGGACAGGGGAGGGAAGCACAGATACGCAGTATTTT.

In its sample, this clonotype was seen many times. The chain has TRBV7-8 and TRBJ1-2; possibly TRBD1 for D (5 bases). The V gene's germline CDR1 is SGHVS and CDR2 FQNEAQ. There are 15 residues in the CDR3. Trimming removed 4 bases from V and 0 bases from J, with 12 bases in between. The CDR3 spells CASSYRDAANYGYTF. CDR3 sequence (DNA): TGTGCCAGCAGCTACCGGGACGCCGCTAACTATGGCTACACCTTC.

CDR3 coding DNA: TGTGCCAGCAGCTTCACCCGCCACAGACGGGATCAGCCCCAGCATTTT. It yields the protein CASSFTRHRRDQPQHF. This chain links TRBV5-6 with TRBJ1-5; D not certain. The CDR3 consists of 16 residues. Germline CDR1 SGHDT, CDR2 YYEEEE. With 2 bases removed from V and 5 bases from J, the gap between germline ends came to 17 bases.

This clonotype was seen many times. The genes are TRBV7-2 and TRBJ2-1; 12 bases match TRBD2. Germline loops: CDR1 SGHTA, CDR2 FQGNSA. The CDR3 extends over 18 amino acids. Unmatched junction bases numbered 15, after V lost 6 bases and J lost 6 bases. The CDR3 region is CASSLWGVLAGGGNEQFF. CDR3 coding DNA: TGTGCCAGCAGTCTTTGGGGGGTTCTAGCGGGGGGGGGCAATGAGCAGTTCTTC. The entire variable domain, with the rest obtained from reference TRBV7-2 and TRBJ2-1, is as follows: GAGVSQSPSNKVTEKGKDVELRCDPISGHTALYWYRQSLGQGLEFLIYFQGNSAPDKSGLPSDRFSAERTGGSVSTLTIQRTQQEDSAVYLCASSLWGVLAGGGNEQFFGPGTRLTVL.

Worth noting for this clonotype: Sequence at one end of the junction differs from germline and may be a read error. This rearrangement joins TRBV10-3 to TRBJ2-6, with D uncertain. The germline V gene encodes CDR1 ENHRY and CDR2 SYGVKD. This CDR3 has 16 amino acids. The CDR3 is CATSEAKITGANVLTF. DNA of the CDR3: TGTGCCACCAGTGAGGCCAAGATAACTGGGGCCAACGTCCTGACTTTC.

This clonotype has only a few counts. V usage is TRBV11-2 and J usage is TRBJ2-5; D is perhaps TRBD2 (7 bases). The CDR3 sequence is 14 residues long. CDR1 is SGHAT, CDR2 FQNNGV, per germline. V lost 4 bases and J lost 1, with 10 bases in between. CDR3 amino acids: CASSWAGAQETQYF. The DNA for the CDR3 is TGTGCCAGCAGCTGGGCGGGGGCCCAAGAGACCCAGTACTTC.

There are many counts of this clonotype. The chain joins TRBV7-8 to TRBJ1-3, with TRBD1 identical over 7 bases. From germline, CDR1 is SGHVS and CDR2 FQNEAQ. There are 15 residues in the CDR3. V shed 7 bases and J 4 bases; nucleotides not matched to a gene: 10. Here the CDR3 DNA reads TGTGCCAGCACCTACAGGGGAACGGTGGGAAACACCATATATTTT. Protein: CASTYRGTVGNTIYF.

This clonotype occurred many times. The chain carries TRBV7-9 and TRBJ1-1; TRBD1 is a possible D gene (5 bases). The ends were cut back, 4 bases at V and 1 base at J, with 13 bases in the middle. The CDR3 runs to 15 residues. CDR1 SEHNR and CDR2 FQNEAQ come from the germline V gene (reference sequence). CDR3 DNA sequence: TGTGCCAGCAGCTCGGCCGGGACTTGGAACACTGAAGCTTTCTTT. Residues: CASSSAGTWNTEAFF.

As to this clonotype: Relative to the germline gene, one junction end is altered; a read error may explain this. The rearrangement joins TRBV15 to TRBJ1-1; tentatively, D is TRBD1 (5 bases). The CDR3 runs 12 residues. Germline assignment: CDR1 LNHNV and CDR2 YYDKDF (reference sequence). The CDR3 spells CATSRGGTGHLF. For the CDR3, the DNA is TGTGCCACCAGCAGAGGAGGAACAGGACATCTCTTT. The full variable domain, with the rest looked up from reference TRBV15 and TRBJ1-1, is DAMVIQNPRYQVTQFGKPVTLSCSQTLNHNVMYWYQQKSSQAPKLLFHYYDKDFNNEADTPDNFQSRRPNTSFCFLDIRSPGLGDTAMYLCATSRGGTGHLFGQGTRLTVV.

The J gene is TRBJ2-3, the V gene TRBV7-9, with D unresolved. Germline lookup yields CDR1 SEHNR and CDR2 FQNEAQ (reference sequence). Trimming shortened V by 8 bases and J by 4 bases, and 7 bases separated the two germline ends. The CDR3 is 11 residues long. The CDR3 sequence is CASHSSDTQYF. The CDR3 DNA reads as TGTGCCAGCCATTCCTCAGATACGCAGTATTTT.

This clonotype was found a few times. The rearrangement links TRBV14 to TRBJ1-1; unclear D gene. With 1 base removed from V and 8 bases from J, the gap between germline ends came to 8 bases. This CDR3 is 12 amino acids long. Per germline, CDR1 SGHDN and CDR2 FVKESK. CDR3 sequence: CASSQGHREAFF. Here the CDR3 DNA reads TGTGCCAGCAGCCAAGGGCACAGAGAAGCTTTCTTT.

Ten or more counts support this clonotype. This chain links TRBV7-2 with TRBJ1-5; D remains ambiguous. V lost 1 base, J lost 4 bases, and 5 bases lay in between. This CDR3 is built from 13 residues. The germline CDR1 and CDR2 sequences are SGHTA and FQGNSA. CDR3 region: CASSLGVNQPQHF. CDR3 sequence (DNA): TGTGCCAGCAGCTTAGGGGTTAATCAGCCCCAGCATTTT.

There are many counts of this clonotype. The rearrangement links TRBV7-9 to TRBJ1-1, with a possible D match to TRBD1 (5 bases). The ends were cut back, 5 bases at V and 1 base at J, with 20 bases in the middle. Germline V gene data show CDR1 as SEHNR and CDR2 as FQNEAQ (reference sequence). This CDR3 is 17 amino acids long. CDR3 amino acids: CASSTLLGQGWNTEAFF. CDR3 coding DNA: TGTGCCAGCAGCACCCTTCTGGGGCAGGGTTGGAACACTGAAGCTTTCTTT.

This clonotype was found many times. This chain connects TRBV28 to TRBJ2-1; 10 bases fit TRBD2. Germline V lookup: CDR1 MDHEN, CDR2 SYDVKM. CDR3 size: 18 residues. Losses at the gene ends were 6 bases for V and 3 bases for J; bases not matched to a gene: 14. DNA of the CDR3: TGTGCCAGCAGCCTACGTGGTAGCGGGAGGTATGGCTACAATGAGCAGTTCTTC. As protein: CASSLRGSGRYGYNEQFF.

This clonotype was seen a handful of times. V gene TRBV10-3 combines with J gene TRBJ2-7; 9 nucleotides line up with TRBD1. Germline trimming cut 2 bases from V and 5 bases from J; bases unmatched to any gene: 10. Germline CDR1 is ENHRY and CDR2 is SYGVKD. CDR3 length: 16 amino acids. The CDR3 spells CAISEQRGQGPHEQYF. DNA for the CDR3: TGTGCCATCAGTGAGCAGCGGGGACAGGGACCCCACGAGCAGTACTTC.

The V call is TRBV11-2, the J call TRBJ1-1, with D possibly matching TRBD1 (5 bases). The germline V and J ends were trimmed by 1 base and 1 base, with 16 bases remaining between them. The CDR3 is made up of 17 amino acids. In germline, CDR1 is SGHAT, CDR2 FQNNGV. The CDR3, as DNA: TGTGCCAGCAGCTTAGGACATACGGGACGCAAGAACACTGAAGCTTTCTTT. Translated, it gives CASSLGHTGRKNTEAFF.

This clonotype was picked up a small number of times. V is TRBV20-1 and J is TRBJ1-5, with D unclear. Between the trimmed V and J ends, which lost 1 base and 1 base, there was a span of 11 bases. Germline values: CDR1 DFQATT, CDR2 SNEGSKA (reference sequence). This CDR3 region has 15 residues. Here the CDR3 reads CSARVEAGSNQPQHF. Written as DNA, the CDR3 is TGCAGTGCTAGAGTCGAGGCTGGCAGCAATCAGCCCCAGCATTTT.